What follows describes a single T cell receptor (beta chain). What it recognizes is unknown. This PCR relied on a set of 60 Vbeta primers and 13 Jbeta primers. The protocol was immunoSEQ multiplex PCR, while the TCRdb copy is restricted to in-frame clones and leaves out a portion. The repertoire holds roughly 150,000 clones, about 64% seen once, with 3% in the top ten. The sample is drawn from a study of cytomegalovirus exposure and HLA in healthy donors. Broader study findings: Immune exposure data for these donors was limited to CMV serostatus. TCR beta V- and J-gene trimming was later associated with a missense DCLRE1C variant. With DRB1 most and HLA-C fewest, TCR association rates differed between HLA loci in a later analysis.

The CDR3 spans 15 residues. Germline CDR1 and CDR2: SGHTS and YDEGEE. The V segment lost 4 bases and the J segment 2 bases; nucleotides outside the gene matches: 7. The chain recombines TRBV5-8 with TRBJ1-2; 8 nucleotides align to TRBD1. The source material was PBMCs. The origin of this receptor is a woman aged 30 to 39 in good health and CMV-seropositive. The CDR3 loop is CASSIRTGWNYGYTF. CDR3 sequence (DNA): TGTGCCAGCAGCATTAGGACAGGGTGGAACTATGGCTACACCTTC.